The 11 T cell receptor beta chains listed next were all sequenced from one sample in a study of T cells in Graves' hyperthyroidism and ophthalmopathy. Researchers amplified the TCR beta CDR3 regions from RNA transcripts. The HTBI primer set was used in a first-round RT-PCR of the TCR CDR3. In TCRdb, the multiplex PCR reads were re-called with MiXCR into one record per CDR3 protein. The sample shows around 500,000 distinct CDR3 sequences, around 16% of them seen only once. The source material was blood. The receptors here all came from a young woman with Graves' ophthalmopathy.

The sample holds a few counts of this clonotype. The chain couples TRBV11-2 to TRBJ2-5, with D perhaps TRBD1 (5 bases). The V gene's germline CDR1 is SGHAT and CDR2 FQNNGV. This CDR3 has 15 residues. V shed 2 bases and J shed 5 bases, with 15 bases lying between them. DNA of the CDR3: TGTGCCAGCAGCTTATTGGCCCAGGGTGGGGAGACCCAGTACTTC. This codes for CASSLLAQGGETQYF.

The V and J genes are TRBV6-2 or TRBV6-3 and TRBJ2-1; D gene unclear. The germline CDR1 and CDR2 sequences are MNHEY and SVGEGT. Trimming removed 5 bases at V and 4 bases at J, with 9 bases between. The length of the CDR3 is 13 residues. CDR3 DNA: TGTGCCAGCAGTCCAGACCAGTACAATGAGCAGTTCTTC. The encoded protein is CASSPDQYNEQFF.

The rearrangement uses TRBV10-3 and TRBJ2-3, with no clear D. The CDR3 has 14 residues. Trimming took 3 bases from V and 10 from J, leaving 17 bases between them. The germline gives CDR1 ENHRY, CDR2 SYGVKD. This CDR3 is CAISDRTQLSAQYF. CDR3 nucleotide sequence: TGTGCCATCAGTGACAGAACCCAGCTTAGTGCGCAGTATTTT.

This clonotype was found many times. CDR3: CASSVPAGGTYEQYF. As DNA, the CDR3 is TGCGCCAGCAGCGTCCCAGCGGGAGGGACCTACGAGCAGTACTTC. The rearrangement uses TRBV5-1 and TRBJ2-7; TRBD2 aligns across 10 bases. V trimming: 4 bases; J trimming: 2 bases; junction bases outside the gene matches: 6. This CDR3 region has 15 residues. Germline V gene data show CDR1 as SGHRS and CDR2 as YFSETQ.

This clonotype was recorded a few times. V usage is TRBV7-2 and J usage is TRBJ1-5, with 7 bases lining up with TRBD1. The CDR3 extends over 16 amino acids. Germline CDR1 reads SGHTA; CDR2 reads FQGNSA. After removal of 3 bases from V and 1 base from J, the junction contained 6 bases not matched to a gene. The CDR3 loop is CASSFSGGGSNQPQHF. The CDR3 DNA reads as TGTGCCAGCAGCTTCTCAGGGGGAGGAAGCAATCAGCCCCAGCATTTT.

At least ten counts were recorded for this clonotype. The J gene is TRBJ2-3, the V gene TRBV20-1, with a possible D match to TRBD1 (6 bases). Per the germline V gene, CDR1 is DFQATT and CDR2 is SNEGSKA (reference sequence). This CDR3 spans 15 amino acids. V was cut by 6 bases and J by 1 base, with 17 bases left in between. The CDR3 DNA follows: TGCAGTGCCCCCAACAGCGAGGGGGGCACAGATACGCAGTATTTT. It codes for CSAPNSEGGTDTQYF.

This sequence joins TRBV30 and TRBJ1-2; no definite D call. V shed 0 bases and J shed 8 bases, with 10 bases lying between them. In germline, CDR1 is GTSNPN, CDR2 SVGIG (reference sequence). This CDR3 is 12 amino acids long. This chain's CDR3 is CAWSVGRRGYTF. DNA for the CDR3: TGTGCCTGGAGTGTTGGCCGTAGGGGCTACACCTTC.

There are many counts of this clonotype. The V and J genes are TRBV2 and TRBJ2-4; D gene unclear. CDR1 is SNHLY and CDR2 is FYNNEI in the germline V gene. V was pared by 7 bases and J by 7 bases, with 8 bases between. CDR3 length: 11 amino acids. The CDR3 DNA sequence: TGTGCCAGCATGCTGTCGAACATTCAGTACTTC. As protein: CASMLSNIQYF.

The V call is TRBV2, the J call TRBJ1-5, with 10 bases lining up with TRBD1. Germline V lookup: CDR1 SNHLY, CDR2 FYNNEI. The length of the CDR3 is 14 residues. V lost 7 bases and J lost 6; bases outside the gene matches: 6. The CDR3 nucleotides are TGTGCCAGCAACCCAGGGACAGGGGTTCAGCCCCAGCATTTT. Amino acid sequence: CASNPGTGVQPQHF.

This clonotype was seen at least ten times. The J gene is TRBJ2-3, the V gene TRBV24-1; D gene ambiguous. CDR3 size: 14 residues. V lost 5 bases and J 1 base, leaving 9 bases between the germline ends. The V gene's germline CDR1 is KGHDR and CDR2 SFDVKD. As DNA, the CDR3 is TGTGCCACCAGTGGGTACGGTGGCACAGATACGCAGTATTTT. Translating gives CATSGYGGTDTQYF.

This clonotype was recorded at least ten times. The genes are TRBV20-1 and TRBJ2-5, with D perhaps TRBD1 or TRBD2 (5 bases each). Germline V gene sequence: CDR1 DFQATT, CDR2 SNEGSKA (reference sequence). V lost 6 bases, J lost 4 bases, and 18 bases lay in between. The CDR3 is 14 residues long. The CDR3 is CSAFNAGDGETQYF. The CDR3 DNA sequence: TGCAGTGCCTTTAACGCTGGGGACGGAGAGACCCAGTACTTC.